This T cell receptor beta chain was captured by sequencing in a study of cytomegalovirus exposure and HLA in healthy donors. Study findings and constraints: Sequence variants that were highly shared formed a cluster that was likely a sequencing artifact. Trimming of TCR beta V- and J-genes showed a link, identified in a later analysis, to a missense DCLRE1C variant. Fewer N-insertions (relative to the roughly 700-donor mean) were reportedly seen in an Asian-associated ancestry cluster in a later analysis.

Each donor's status was that of a healthy bone marrow donor. With respect to this clone: Its antigen is currently unknown.

The PCR contained 60 Vbeta and 13 Jbeta primers. Clones were read by immunoSEQ multiplex PCR, and TCRdb kept only the in-frame ones, dropping some. The sample includes 140,000 to 150,000 clones, 88% of them seen just once. The CDR3 is 15 amino acids. Trimming cost V 5 bases and J 0 bases; bases outside gene matches: 6. CDR1 SGHVS and CDR2 FNYEAQ come from the germline V gene. The sequence derives from a woman aged 40 to 49 in good health and CMV-seronegative. The sequenced material came from PBMCs. The chain uses TRBV7-6 and TRBJ2-7; 8 nucleotides match TRBD1. The CDR3 here is CASSRQGPLSYEQYF. CDR3 DNA: TGTGCCAGCAGCCGACAGGGGCCCCTCTCCTACGAGCAGTACTTC.